This T cell receptor beta chain came from a study of glioma-infiltrating T cells. Study-level results: Very few CDR3 sequences were shared between tissue and blood.

As regards this clonotype: Its antigen is not identified. A much larger clone sits a single nucleotide away, making a read error possible.

Looked up from germline, CDR1 is SNHLY and CDR2 is FYNNEI. The V and J ends lost 6 bases and 6 bases respectively, with 12 bases between them. The CDR3 is made up of 13 amino acids. The iRepertoire nested amplicon-rescue multiplex PCR amplified TCR alpha and beta CDR3s from RNA. Tissue mRNA or PBMC total RNA, 100-400 ng, went into one-step reverse transcription and amplification. TCRdb independently ran MiXCR on the multiplex PCR reads; one entry per CDR3 protein. The sample lists some 120,000 distinct CDR3 sequences, approximately 25% occurring once. The rearrangement links TRBV2 to TRBJ1-5; D is perhaps TRBD1 (6 bases). Material: glioma tissue, nonneoplastic brain tissue, or PBMCs (not recorded which). The TCR was taken from a human donor with low-grade glioma or glioblastoma, undergoing nonglioma brain surgery, or in good health (not recorded which). The CDR3 region has the DNA TGTGCCAGCAGGCTAAGAGGGGGTCAGCCCCAGCATTTT. This gives the protein CASRLRGGQPQHF.